The 5 T cell receptor beta chains below all came from one sample that was sequenced in a study of shared clonotypes between healthy human individuals. Assay: immunoSEQ multiplex PCR; the TCRdb copy retains only in-frame clones and omits some. The profile shows some 1,100,000 clones, about 80% of them singletons. Sequenced: memory CD4+ T cells from PBMCs. Subset given: CD45RA-negative fraction. The source of these receptors is a man aged 18-30 years in good health. Some clones in this sample may be carry-over from other donors' samples.

The rearrangement joins TRBV7-2 to TRBJ2-2; D is possibly TRBD1 (5 bases). In germline, CDR1 is SGHTA, CDR2 FQGNSA. Between the trimmed V and J ends, which lost 2 bases and 4 bases, there was a span of 8 bases. The CDR3 covers 14 residues. The CDR3 reads CASSLQGPTGELFF. The CDR3 DNA reads as TGTGCCAGCAGCTTACAGGGTCCCACCGGGGAGCTGTTTTTT.

The chain carries TRBV27 and TRBJ1-1, with D uncertain. Between the trimmed V and J ends, which lost 9 bases and 6 bases, there was a span of 17 bases. CDR1 and CDR2 from the germline V gene are MNHEY and SMNVEV (reference sequence). The CDR3 contains 13 residues. CDR3 DNA sequence: TGTGCCAGTAGTCCCGGTGGGGTTCCTGAAGCTTTCTTT. Protein sequence: CASSPGGVPEAFF.

The chain combines TRBV7-8 with TRBJ2-3; TRBD2 matches at 8 bases. This CDR3 has 17 residues. V was pared by 1 base and J by 0 bases, with 6 bases of the junction left unmatched. CDR1 SGHVS and CDR2 FQNEAQ come from the germline V gene. DNA of the CDR3: TGTGCCAGCAGCTTAGGACTGACTAGCGTTAGCACAGATACGCAGTATTTT. Translation: CASSLGLTSVSTDTQYF.

V gene TRBV7-3 combines with J gene TRBJ2-3; TRBD1 is a possible D gene (5 bases). The germline V gene has CDR1 SGHTA and CDR2 FQGTGA. Deletions cut 0 bases from V and 3 bases from J, with 10 bases between. This CDR3 comprises 15 residues. The CDR3 DNA follows: TGTGCCAGCAGCTTAACAGGGGTGGGAACAGATACGCAGTATTTT. This translates into CASSLTGVGTDTQYF.

V usage is TRBV2 and J usage is TRBJ2-1, with a tentative D call TRBD2 (6 bases). CDR1 is SNHLY, CDR2 FYNNEI, per germline. V lost 2 bases, J lost 0 bases, and 11 bases lay in between. The CDR3 extends over 16 amino acids. The CDR3: CASSETSQSSYNEQFF. CDR3 DNA: TGTGCCAGCAGTGAAACTAGCCAGAGCTCCTACAATGAGCAGTTCTTC.